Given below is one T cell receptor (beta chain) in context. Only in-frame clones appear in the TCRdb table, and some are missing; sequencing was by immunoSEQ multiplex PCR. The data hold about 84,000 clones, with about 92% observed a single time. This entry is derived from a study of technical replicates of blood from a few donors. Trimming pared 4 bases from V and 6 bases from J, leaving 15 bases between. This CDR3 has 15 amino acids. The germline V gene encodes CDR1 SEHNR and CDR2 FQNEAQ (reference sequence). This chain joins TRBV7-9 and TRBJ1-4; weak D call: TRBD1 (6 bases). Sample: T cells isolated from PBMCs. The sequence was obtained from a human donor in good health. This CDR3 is CASSSLGGRDEKLFF. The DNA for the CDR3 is TGTGCCAGCAGCTCCTTAGGGGGTCGGGATGAAAAACTGTTTTTT.